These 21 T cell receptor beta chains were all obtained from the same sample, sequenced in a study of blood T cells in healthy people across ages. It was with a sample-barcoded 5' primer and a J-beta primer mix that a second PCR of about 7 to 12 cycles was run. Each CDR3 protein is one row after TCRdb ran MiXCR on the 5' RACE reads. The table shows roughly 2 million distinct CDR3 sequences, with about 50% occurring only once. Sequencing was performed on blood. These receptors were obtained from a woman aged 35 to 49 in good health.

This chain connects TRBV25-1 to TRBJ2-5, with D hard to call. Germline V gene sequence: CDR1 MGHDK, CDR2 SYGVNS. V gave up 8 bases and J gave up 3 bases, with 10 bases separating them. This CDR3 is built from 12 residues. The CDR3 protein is CASGQIKETQYF. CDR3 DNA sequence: TGTGCCAGCGGCCAGATTAAAGAGACCCAGTACTTC.

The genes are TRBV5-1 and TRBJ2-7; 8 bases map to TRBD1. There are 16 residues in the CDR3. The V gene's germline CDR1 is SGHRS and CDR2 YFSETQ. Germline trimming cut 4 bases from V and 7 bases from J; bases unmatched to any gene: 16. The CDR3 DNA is TGCGCCAGCAGCCGGAGGGACAGGACCTCTGGAGATGAGCAGTACTTC. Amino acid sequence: CASSRRDRTSGDEQYF.

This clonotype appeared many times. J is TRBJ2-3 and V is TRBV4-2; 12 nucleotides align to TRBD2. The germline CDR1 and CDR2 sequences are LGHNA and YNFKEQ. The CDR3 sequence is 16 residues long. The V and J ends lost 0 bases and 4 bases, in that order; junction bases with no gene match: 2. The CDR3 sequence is CASSQETSGGADTQYF. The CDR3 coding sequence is TGTGCCAGCAGCCAAGAGACTAGCGGGGGAGCAGATACGCAGTATTTT.

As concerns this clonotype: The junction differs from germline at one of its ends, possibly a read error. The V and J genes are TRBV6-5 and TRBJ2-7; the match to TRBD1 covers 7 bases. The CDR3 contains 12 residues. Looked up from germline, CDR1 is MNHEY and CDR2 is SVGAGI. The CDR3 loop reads CACSYLQGQQYF. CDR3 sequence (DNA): TGTGCCTGCAGTTACCTACAGGGGCAGCAGTACTTC.

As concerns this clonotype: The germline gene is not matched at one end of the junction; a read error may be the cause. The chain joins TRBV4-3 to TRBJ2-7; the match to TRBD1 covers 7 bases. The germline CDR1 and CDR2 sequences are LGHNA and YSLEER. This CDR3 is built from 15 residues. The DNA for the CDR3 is TGCGCCAGCGGCCAAGGATGGACAGGTTCCTACGAGCAGTACTTC. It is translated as CASGQGWTGSYEQYF.

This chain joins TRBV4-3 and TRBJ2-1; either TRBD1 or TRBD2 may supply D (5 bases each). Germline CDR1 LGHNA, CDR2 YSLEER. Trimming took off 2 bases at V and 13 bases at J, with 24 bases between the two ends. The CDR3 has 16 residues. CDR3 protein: CASSQTLLGRRETQFF. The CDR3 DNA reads TGCGCCAGCAGCCAAACCCTCTTGGGCCGCAGGGAGACCCAGTTCTTC.

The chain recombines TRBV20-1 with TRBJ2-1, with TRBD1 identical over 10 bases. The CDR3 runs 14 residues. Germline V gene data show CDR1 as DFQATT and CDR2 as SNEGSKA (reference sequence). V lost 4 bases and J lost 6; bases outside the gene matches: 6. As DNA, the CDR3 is TGCAGTGCTATGGGAGGGACAGGGGTCAATGAGCAGTTCTTC. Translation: CSAMGGTGVNEQFF.

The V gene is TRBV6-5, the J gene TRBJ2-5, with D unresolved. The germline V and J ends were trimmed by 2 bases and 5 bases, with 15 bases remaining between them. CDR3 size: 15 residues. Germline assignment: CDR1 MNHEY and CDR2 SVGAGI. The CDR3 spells CASSYARLLGETQYF. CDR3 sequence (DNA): TGTGCCAGCAGTTACGCCCGCCTCCTCGGGGAGACCCAGTACTTC.

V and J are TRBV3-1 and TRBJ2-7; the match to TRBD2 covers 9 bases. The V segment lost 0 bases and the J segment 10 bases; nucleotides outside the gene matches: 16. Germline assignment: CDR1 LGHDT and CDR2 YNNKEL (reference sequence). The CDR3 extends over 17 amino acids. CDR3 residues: CASSQDLSGGRVGTQYF. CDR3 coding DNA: TGTGCCAGCAGCCAAGATCTTAGCGGGGGTCGTGTCGGCACCCAGTACTTC.

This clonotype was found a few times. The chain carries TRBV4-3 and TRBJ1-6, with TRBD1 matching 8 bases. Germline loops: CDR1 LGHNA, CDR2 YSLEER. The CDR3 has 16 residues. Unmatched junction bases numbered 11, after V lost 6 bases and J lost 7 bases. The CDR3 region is CASRPDRAALNSPLHF. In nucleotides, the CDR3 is TGCGCCAGCAGGCCGGACAGGGCAGCCCTCAATTCACCCCTCCACTTT.

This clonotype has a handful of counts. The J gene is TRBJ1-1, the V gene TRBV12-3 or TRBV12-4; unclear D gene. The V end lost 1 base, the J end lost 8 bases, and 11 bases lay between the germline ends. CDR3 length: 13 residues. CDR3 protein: CASSLGRTLEAFF. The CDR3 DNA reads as TGTGCCAGCAGTTTAGGGAGAACACTCGAAGCTTTCTTT.

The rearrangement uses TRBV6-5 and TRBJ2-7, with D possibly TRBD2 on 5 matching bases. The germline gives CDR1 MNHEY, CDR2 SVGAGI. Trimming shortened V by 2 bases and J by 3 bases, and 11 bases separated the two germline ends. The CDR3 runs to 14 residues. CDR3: CASSYAGGIYEQYF. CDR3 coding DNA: TGTGCCAGCAGTTACGCGGGTGGAATCTACGAGCAGTACTTC.

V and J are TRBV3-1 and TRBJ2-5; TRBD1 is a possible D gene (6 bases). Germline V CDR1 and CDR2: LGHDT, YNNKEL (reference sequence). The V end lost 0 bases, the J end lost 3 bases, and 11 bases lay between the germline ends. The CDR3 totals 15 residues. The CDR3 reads CASSQDSAGEETQYF. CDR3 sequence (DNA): TGTGCCAGCAGCCAAGATAGCGCAGGGGAAGAGACCCAGTACTTC.

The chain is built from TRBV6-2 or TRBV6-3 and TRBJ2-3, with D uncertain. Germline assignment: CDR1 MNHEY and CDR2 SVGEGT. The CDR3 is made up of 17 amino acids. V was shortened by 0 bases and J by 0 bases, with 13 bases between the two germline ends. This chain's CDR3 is CASSYSLGLGSTDTQYF. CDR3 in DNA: TGTGCCAGCAGTTACTCTCTCGGTCTGGGGAGCACAGATACGCAGTATTTT.

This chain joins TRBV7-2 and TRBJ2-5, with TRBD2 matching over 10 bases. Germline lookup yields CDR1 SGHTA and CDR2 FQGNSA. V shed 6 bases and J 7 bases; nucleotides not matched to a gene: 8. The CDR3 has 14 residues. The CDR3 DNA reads TGTGCCAGCAGTTTGGAGCGGGGGGGCGGGACCCAGTACTTC. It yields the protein CASSLERGGGTQYF. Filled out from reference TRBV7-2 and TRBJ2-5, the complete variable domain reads GAGVSQSPSNKVTEKGKDVELRCDPISGHTALYWYRQSLGQGLEFLIYFQGNSAPDKSGLPSDRFSAERTGGSVSTLTIQRTQQEDSAVYLCASSLERGGGTQYFGPGTRLLVL.

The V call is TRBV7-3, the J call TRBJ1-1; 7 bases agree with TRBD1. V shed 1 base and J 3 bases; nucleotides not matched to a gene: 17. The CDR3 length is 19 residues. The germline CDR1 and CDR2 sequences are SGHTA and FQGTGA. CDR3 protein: CASSLSGGRDSLRDTEAFF. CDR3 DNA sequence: TGTGCCAGCAGCTTAAGTGGGGGTAGGGACAGTCTACGGGACACTGAAGCTTTCTTT.

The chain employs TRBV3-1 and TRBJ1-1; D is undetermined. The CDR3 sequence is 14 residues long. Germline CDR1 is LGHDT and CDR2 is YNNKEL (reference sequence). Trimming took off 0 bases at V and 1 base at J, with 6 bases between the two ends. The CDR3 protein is CASSQDWTNTEAFF. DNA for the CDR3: TGTGCCAGCAGCCAAGATTGGACGAACACTGAAGCTTTCTTT.

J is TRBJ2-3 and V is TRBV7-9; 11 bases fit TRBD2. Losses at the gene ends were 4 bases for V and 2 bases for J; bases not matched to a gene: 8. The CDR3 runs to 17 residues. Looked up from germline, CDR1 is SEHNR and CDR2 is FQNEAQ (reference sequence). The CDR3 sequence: CASSSPGLAENTDTQYF. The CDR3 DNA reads TGTGCCAGCAGCTCCCCGGGACTAGCGGAAAACACAGATACGCAGTATTTT.

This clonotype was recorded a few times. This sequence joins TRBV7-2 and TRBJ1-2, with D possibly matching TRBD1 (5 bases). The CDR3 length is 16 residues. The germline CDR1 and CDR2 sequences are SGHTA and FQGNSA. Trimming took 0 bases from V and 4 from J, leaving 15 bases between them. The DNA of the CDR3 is TGTGCCAGCAGCTTAGCGGGGGGTGGGGTTAGCTATGGCTACACCTTC. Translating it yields CASSLAGGGVSYGYTF.

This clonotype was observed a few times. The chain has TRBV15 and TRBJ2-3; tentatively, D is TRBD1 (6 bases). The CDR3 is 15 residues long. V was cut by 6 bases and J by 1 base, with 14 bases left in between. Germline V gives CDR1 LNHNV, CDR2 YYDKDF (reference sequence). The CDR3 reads CATRDFRGRTDTQYF. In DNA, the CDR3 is TGTGCCACCAGAGATTTCAGGGGACGCACAGATACGCAGTATTTT.

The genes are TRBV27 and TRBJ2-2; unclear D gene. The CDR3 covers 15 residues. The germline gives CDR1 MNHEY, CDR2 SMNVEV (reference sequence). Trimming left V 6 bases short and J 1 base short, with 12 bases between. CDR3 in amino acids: CASRQRTVNTGELFF. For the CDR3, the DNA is TGTGCCAGCAGACAAAGGACGGTGAACACCGGGGAGCTGTTTTTT.